This TCR beta chain was identified in a study of CD8+CD57+ T cells in acquired aplastic anemia. About the research overall: Isolated CD4+ and CD8+ cells, once sorted, yielded DNA averaging roughly 3.2 ug. The study obtained 9 million to 11 million reads on average for CD4+ cells from healthy donors.

The study's findings and limits: No significant patient-versus-control difference appeared in CD8+ Simpson's diversity. More than 25 was the count of CD8+ CDR3 sequences that patients shared with controls.

The TCR beta profiling, which covered VDJ combination and CDR3 sequence, was carried out using genomic DNA as the template. TCRdb independently ran MiXCR on the reads; one entry per CDR3 protein. The data hold 400,000 to 500,000 distinct CDR3 sequences, with roughly 68% observed a single time. V lost 5 bases to trimming and J lost 14 bases, with 19 bases between them. This CDR3 is 12 amino acids long. Per the germline V gene, CDR1 is DFQATT and CDR2 is SNEGSKA (reference sequence). Note on this clonotype: Its antigen is not identified.

Sequencing was carried out using sorted CD4+, CD8+, or CD8+CD57+ T cells (not recorded which) from PBMCs. This receptor was taken from a human donor in good health, serving as a control. V and J are TRBV20-1 and TRBJ1-5; D is perhaps TRBD1 (5 bases). The DNA for the CDR3 is TGCAGTGCTCAGGGTAGTAATCAGCGCGAGCATTTT. Translating gives CSAQGSNQREHF.